This T cell receptor beta chain was profiled in a study of T cell repertoires in cytomegalovirus infection. At the level of the study: Use of recently identified HLA-C-restricted and well-studied HLA-B-restricted CMV epitopes was part of the study. Both CMV infection and a matching HLA type were indicated by public TCR beta signatures. General observations from the study: Clonotype analysis showed dominance of the ex vivo response by HLA-C-restricted CMV-specific TCR beta clonotypes.

This CDR3 has 12 residues. Losses at the gene ends were 5 bases for V and 8 bases for J; bases not matched to a gene: 5. CDR1 is LNHDA, CDR2 SQIVND, per germline (reference sequence). On this clonotype itself: Its specificity is unknown.

Via MiXCR, TCRdb re-called the reads, giving one row per CDR3 protein. Seen here are fewer than 1,000,000 distinct CDR3 sequences, around 29% observed once, and the top ten hold about 14%. The chain recombines TRBV19 with TRBJ1-2; 7 bases match TRBD1. This TCR came from a human donor in good health (CMV status not recorded). Some clones in this sample may be carry-over from other donors' samples. Material: cultured CD8+ T cells from PBMCs, obtained from culture after CMV antigen stimulation. The CDR3 DNA reads as TGTGCCAGTAGTCCCCAGGGGGTCGGCTACACCTTC. This gives the protein CASSPQGVGYTF.